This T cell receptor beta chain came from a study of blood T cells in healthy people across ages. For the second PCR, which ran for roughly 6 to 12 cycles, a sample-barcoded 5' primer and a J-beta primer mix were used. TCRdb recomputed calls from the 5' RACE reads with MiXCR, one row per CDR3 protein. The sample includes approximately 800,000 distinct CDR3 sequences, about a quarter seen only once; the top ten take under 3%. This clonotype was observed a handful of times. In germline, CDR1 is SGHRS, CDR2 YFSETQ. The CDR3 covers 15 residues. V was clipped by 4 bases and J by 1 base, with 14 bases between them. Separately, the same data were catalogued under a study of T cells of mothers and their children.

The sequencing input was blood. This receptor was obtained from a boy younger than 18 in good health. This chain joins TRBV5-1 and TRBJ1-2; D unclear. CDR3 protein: CASSPRMDGNYGYTF. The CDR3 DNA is TGCGCCAGCAGCCCCCGAATGGACGGTAACTATGGCTACACCTTC.